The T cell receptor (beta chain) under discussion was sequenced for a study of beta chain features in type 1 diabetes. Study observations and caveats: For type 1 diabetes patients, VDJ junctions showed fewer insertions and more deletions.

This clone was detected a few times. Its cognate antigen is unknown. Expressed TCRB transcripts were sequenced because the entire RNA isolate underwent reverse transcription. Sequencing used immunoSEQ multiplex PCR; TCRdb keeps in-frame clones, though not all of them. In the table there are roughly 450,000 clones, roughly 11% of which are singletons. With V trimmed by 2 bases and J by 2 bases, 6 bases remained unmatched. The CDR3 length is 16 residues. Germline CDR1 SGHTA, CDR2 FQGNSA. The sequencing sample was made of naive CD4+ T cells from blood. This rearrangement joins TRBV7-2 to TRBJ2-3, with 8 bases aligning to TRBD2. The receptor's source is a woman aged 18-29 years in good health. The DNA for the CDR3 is TGTGCCAGCAGCTTAATGGCGGGGGGATCCACAGATACGCAGTATTTT. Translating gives CASSLMAGGSTDTQYF.